This is a list of T cell receptor beta chains from one sample in a study of blood T cell repertoires in COVID-19. TCRdb keeps only in-frame clones here, not all; method: immunoSEQ multiplex PCR. The sample consists of about 150,000 clones, roughly four fifths of them appearing once. Sequencing was carried out using peripheral blood. The receptors were sampled from a human donor with acute or convalescent COVID-19. The donor label of this sample is uncertain. Both conserved end residues are part of each CDR3. A D gene is named only where the DNA matches it firmly. Only some rows state a clone size, as once, few, many or a class for expanded clones.

clone size | D gene | J gene | V gene | CDR3 DNA | CDR3 protein
NA | TRBD2 | TRBJ2-5 | TRBV29-1 | TGCAGCGTTGATCCAGCGGGGGGAGAGACCCAGTACTTC | CSVDPAGGETQYF
NA | NA | TRBJ1-2 | TRBV30 | TGTGCCTGGAGTGCGGACAGAAACTATGGCTACACCTTC | CAWSADRNYGYTF
NA | TRBD1 | TRBJ1-4 | TRBV7-9 | TGTGCCAGCAGCCCCACCGGGACAGGGACTGAAAAACTGTTTTTT | CASSPTGTGTEKLFF
once | NA | TRBJ2-7 | TRBV10-2 | TGCGCCAGCACGGTAGGACAGCTTCGCGAGCAGTACTTC | CASTVGQLREQYF
NA | TRBD2 | TRBJ2-3 | TRBV30 | TGTGCCTGGAGCCTAGCGGGGGCCGCGAGATACCGGACAGATACGCAGTATTTT | CAWSLAGAARYRTDTQYF
NA | NA | TRBJ1-2 | TRBV5-1 | TGCGCCAGCAGCCTCGTAATGGAGGGACCCTATGGCTACACCTTC | CASSLVMEGPYGYTF
NA | TRBD1 | TRBJ1-1 | TRBV18 | TGTGCCAGCTCACTAGTAGGACAGGACACTGAAGCTTTCTTT | CASSLVGQDTEAFF
NA | NA | TRBJ1-1 | TRBV7-9 | TGTGCCAGCTCTCGGGGGGCCGCTGAAGCTTTCTTT | CASSRGAAEAFF
NA | TRBD1 | TRBJ1-2 | TRBV7-2 | TGTGCCAGCAGCTTAGAGACAGGGCCCCAACGAGGCTACACCTTC | CASSLETGPQRGYTF
few | NA | TRBJ2-2 | TRBV5-6 | TGTGCCAGCAGCCGGGACACCGGGGAGCTGTTTTTT | CASSRDTGELFF
NA | TRBD1 | TRBJ2-2 | TRBV4-1 | TGCGCCAGCAGCCAAGTGGACAGGTTGACCGGGGAGCTGTTTTTT | CASSQVDRLTGELFF
NA | NA | TRBJ1-2 | TRBV3-1/TRBV3-2 | TGTGCCAGCAGCCAAGGTCTACTAGGAAACTATGGCTACACCTTC | CASSQGLLGNYGYTF
few | TRBD1 | TRBJ2-7 | TRBV4-2 | TGTGCCAGCAGCCGGGACAGGGGCCGATCCTACGAGCAGTACTTC | CASSRDRGRSYEQYF
NA | NA | TRBJ2-1 | TRBV2 | TGTGCCAGCAAAGTCCCCCTGGACAGCAATGAGCAGTTCTTC | CASKVPLDSNEQFF
NA | TRBD1 | TRBJ1-5 | TRBV30 | TGTGCCTGGTCACAGGGGATTTCTAATCAGCCCCAGCATTTT | CAWSQGISNQPQHF
NA | NA | TRBJ2-4 | TRBV7-2 | TGTGCCAGCAGCTTGAAACAGGGCGGCAAAAACATTCAGTACTTC | CASSLKQGGKNIQYF
NA | NA | TRBJ1-5 | TRBV27 | TGTGCCAGCAGAAAGGACGGGAAATCTCAGCCCCAGCATTTT | CASRKDGKSQPQHF
few | NA | TRBJ1-6 | TRBV5-1 | TGCGCCAGCAGCTTGGGATCCGTCAGTTCAAAATCACCCCTCCACTTT | CASSLGSVSSKSPLHF
NA | TRBD1 | TRBJ1-1 | TRBV5-4 | TGTGCCAGCAGCCCAACAGGGGGGAACACTGAAGCTTTCTTT | CASSPTGGNTEAFF
NA | TRBD1 | TRBJ1-2 | TRBV7-3 | TGTGCCAGCAGCTCCAATCCGGGACAGGGGTATGGCTACACCTTC | CASSSNPGQGYGYTF
NA | TRBD1 | TRBJ2-6 | TRBV4-1 | TGCGCCAGCAGCCAGCTACAGGGGGCGCAAGGGGCCAACGTCCTGACTTTC | CASSQLQGAQGANVLTF
few | NA | TRBJ2-5 | TRBV14 | TGTGCCAGCAGCCAGGACAGAGCTTGGCAAGAGACCCAGTACTTC | CASSQDRAWQETQYF
once | TRBD2 | TRBJ2-5 | TRBV7-2 | TGTGCCAGCAGCACCGGGAGCGGGGGGGTTCAAGAGACCCAGTACTTC | CASSTGSGGVQETQYF
NA | TRBD1 | TRBJ1-2 | TRBV11-2 | TGTGCCAGCAGCTCTTTCGACAGGGCCCGCTATGGCTACACCTTC | CASSSFDRARYGYTF
NA | NA | TRBJ1-3 | TRBV9 | TGTGCCAGCAGCGTTGAGAGCTCTGGAAACACCATATATTTT | CASSVESSGNTIYF
NA | NA | TRBJ1-6 | TRBV3-1/TRBV3-2 | TGTGCCAGCAGCCAAGGCTCTACTAATTCACCCCTCCACTTT | CASSQGSTNSPLHF
NA | NA | TRBJ1-1 | TRBV11-2 | TGTGCCAGCAGCCGTACTAGGGAAACCTACACTGAAGCTTTCTTT | CASSRTRETYTEAFF
NA | NA | TRBJ2-7 | TRBV5-1 | TGCGCCAGCAGCTCAAGGGCGGGGGCCAAAGGTGAGCAGTACTTC | CASSSRAGAKGEQYF
NA | TRBD2 | TRBJ2-5 | TRBV6-1 | TGTGCCAGCAGTGAATACTGGGGACTAGCGGGGGGTACCCAGTACTTC | CASSEYWGLAGGTQYF
once | NA | TRBJ1-5 | TRBV19 | TGTGCCAGTAGTATGAGGACTATCTATCAGCCCCAGCATTTT | CASSMRTIYQPQHF
NA | NA | TRBJ2-2 | TRBV6-5 | TGTGCCAGCAGACCCGGACACTTCACCGGGGAGCTGTTTTTT | CASRPGHFTGELFF
NA | NA | TRBJ1-2 | TRBV30 | TGTGCCTGGACTCCCGCCCAGGGGTTCGGGATCTATGGCTACACCTTC | CAWTPAQGFGIYGYTF
NA | NA | TRBJ1-1 | TRBV18 | TGTGCCAGCTCACAAGACAGGAACACTGAAGCTTTCTTT | CASSQDRNTEAFF
NA | TRBD2 | TRBJ2-1 | TRBV7-9 | TGTGCCAGCACCGGCGCTAGCGGGGTGAGCTCCTACAATGAGCAGTTCTTC | CASTGASGVSSYNEQFF
NA | TRBD1 | TRBJ2-7 | TRBV2 | TGTGCCAGCAGGGGGGACAGGGGGTCCTACGAGCAGTACTTC | CASRGDRGSYEQYF
NA | NA | TRBJ1-2 | TRBV10-3 | TGTGCCATCAGTGACATTACATATGGCTACACCTTC | CAISDITYGYTF
few | NA | TRBJ1-6 | TRBV12-5 | TGTGCTAGTGGGAGGGAGAGCTCCTATAATTCACCCCTCCACTTT | CASGRESSYNSPLHF
NA | TRBD2 | TRBJ2-1 | TRBV2 | TGTGCCAGCAGGGGGGGGACCCTCCACAATGAGCAGTTCTTC | CASRGGTLHNEQFF
NA | NA | TRBJ1-2 | TRBV30 | TGTGCCTGGAGTATCGTGGGGGCTGGGTATGGCTACACCTTC | CAWSIVGAGYGYTF
few | TRBD2 | TRBJ2-1 | TRBV6-5 | TGTGCCAGCAGTTATCATGGACTAGCGGGGGACAATGAGCAGTTCTTC | CASSYHGLAGDNEQFF
NA | TRBD2 | TRBJ2-5 | TRBV7-3 | TGTGCCAGCAGCTTAGGACTAGCGGGGGGTCTGGAGACCCAGTACTTC | CASSLGLAGGLETQYF
NA | NA | TRBJ2-3 | TRBV4-2 | TGTGCCAGCAGCCAAGTAGGGGTAGCGGGCACAGATACGCAGTATTTT | CASSQVGVAGTDTQYF
NA | NA | TRBJ2-5 | TRBV3-1/TRBV3-2 | TGTGCCAGCAGCCTGCGGGGGCCGGAGACCCAGTACTTC | CASSLRGPETQYF